This T cell receptor (beta chain) is from a study of breast tumors, draining lymph nodes, adjacent tissues. The lymph nodes were axillary draining lymph nodes from breast cancer patients. Trimming removed 0 bases at V and 3 bases at J, with 11 bases between. From germline, CDR1 is LGHDT and CDR2 YNNKEL (reference sequence). The CDR3 runs to 15 residues. In TCRdb, the multiplex PCR reads were re-called with MiXCR into one record per CDR3 protein. The table shows 70,000 to 85,000 distinct CDR3 sequences, with approximately 19% occurring only once. As for this clonotype: The antigen is unknown.

General study results and limits: Tumors had less TCR diversity than lymph nodes, more than nontumor tissue. Tumor and nontumor repertoires were significantly more similar in luminal-like than in basal-like breast cancer. Most tumor T cells seemingly derive from lymph node, then expand in tumor. Data only fit, rather than demonstrated, lymph node origin of most tumor T cells.

This sequence originates from a female donor with breast cancer. Some clones in this sample may be carry-over from other donors' samples. Sequences were obtained from axillary lymph node tissue. The rearrangement uses TRBV3-1 and TRBJ1-2; unclear D gene. CDR3 amino acids: CASSQDSSAYYGYTF. The CDR3 region has the DNA TGTGCCAGCAGCCAAGATTCGTCCGCCTACTATGGCTACACCTTC.